These T cell receptor beta chains were read from a single sample in a study of T cells in Graves' hyperthyroidism and ophthalmopathy. One entry per CDR3 protein results from TCRdb running MiXCR on the multiplex PCR reads. The sample consists of hundreds of thousands of distinct CDR3 sequences, roughly 17% of them appearing once. Material: blood. The receptors derive from a young woman with Graves' hyperthyroidism. CDR3s include the opening cysteine and the closing phenylalanine or tryptophan. The order of the fields is V gene, clone size, J gene, D gene, CDR3 DNA, CDR3 protein. A D gene is named only where the DNA matches it firmly. Clone size is stated in some rows and not others, as once, few, many or a class when expanded.

v_call: TRBV4-3; clone_size: many; j_call: TRBJ2-7; d_call: .; cdr3_nt: TGCGCCAGCAGCCAAGATGGGGGGCCAGGCGAGCAGTACTTC; cdr3_aa: CASSQDGGPGEQYF
v_call: TRBV20-1; clone_size: .; j_call: TRBJ2-7; d_call: TRBD1; cdr3_nt: TGCAGTGCTTATACAGGGGTCGAGCAGTACTTC; cdr3_aa: CSAYTGVEQYF
v_call: TRBV19; clone_size: .; j_call: TRBJ1-2; d_call: .; cdr3_nt: TGTGCCAGTAGCCGAAACGCGGGTGACTATGGCTACACCTTC; cdr3_aa: CASSRNAGDYGYTF
v_call: TRBV12-3/TRBV12-4; clone_size: .; j_call: TRBJ2-7; d_call: .; cdr3_nt: TGTGTCAGCAGTTTAGCCGGGACACTCGACGAGCAGTACTTC; cdr3_aa: CVSSLAGTLDEQYF
v_call: TRBV28; clone_size: few; j_call: TRBJ1-5; d_call: TRBD1; cdr3_nt: TGTGCCAGCTTTATTAGGACAGGGCCCCAGCATTTT; cdr3_aa: CASFIRTGPQHF
v_call: TRBV20-1; clone_size: many; j_call: TRBJ1-5; d_call: TRBD1; cdr3_nt: TGCAGTGCTAGAGAGGACAGGGAGAATCAGCCCCAGCATTTT; cdr3_aa: CSAREDRENQPQHF
v_call: TRBV6-1; clone_size: few; j_call: TRBJ2-7; d_call: .; cdr3_nt: TGTGCCAGCACCGAAGACAGGCCCCAATACGAGCAGTACTTC; cdr3_aa: CASTEDRPQYEQYF
v_call: TRBV5-5; clone_size: many; j_call: TRBJ1-1; d_call: TRBD1; cdr3_nt: TGTGCCAGCAGCGCCGGGACAACCAGGGGGAGAGGCACTGAAGCTTTCTTT; cdr3_aa: CASSAGTTRGRGTEAFF
v_call: TRBV6-2/TRBV6-3; clone_size: many; j_call: TRBJ1-2; d_call: .; cdr3_nt: TGTGCCAGCAGTTACACCGACAGTGGTGGCTACACCTTC; cdr3_aa: CASSYTDSGGYTF
v_call: TRBV5-1; clone_size: few; j_call: TRBJ2-5; d_call: TRBD1; cdr3_nt: TGCGCCAGCAGCCCGGCTAACCAGGGGGCGGCTGGGACCCAGTACTTC; cdr3_aa: CASSPANQGAAGTQYF
v_call: TRBV10-3; clone_size: .; j_call: TRBJ2-2; d_call: TRBD2; cdr3_nt: TGTGCCATAAGGACTAGCGGCAACACCGGGGAGCTGTTTTTT; cdr3_aa: CAIRTSGNTGELFF
v_call: TRBV6-1; clone_size: many; j_call: TRBJ2-1; d_call: .; cdr3_nt: TGTGCCAGCAGTGAAGAAGGGGGAGTGGGGGAGCAGTTCTTC; cdr3_aa: CASSEEGGVGEQFF
v_call: TRBV2; clone_size: once; j_call: TRBJ1-5; d_call: .; cdr3_nt: TGTGCCAGCACCACCCAGGGAGTCAGCAATCAGCCCCAGCATTTT; cdr3_aa: CASTTQGVSNQPQHF
v_call: TRBV7-6; clone_size: few; j_call: TRBJ2-1; d_call: TRBD2; cdr3_nt: TGTGCCAGCAGCTTAGTAGTAGCGGGAGACTACGATGAGCAGTTCTTC; cdr3_aa: CASSLVVAGDYDEQFF
v_call: TRBV5-6; clone_size: few; j_call: TRBJ1-5; d_call: .; cdr3_nt: TGTGCCAGCAGCCGGCGGGGCCAGTGGTATCGTGAGCCCCAGCATTTT; cdr3_aa: CASSRRGQWYREPQHF
v_call: TRBV2; clone_size: many; j_call: TRBJ1-2; d_call: .; cdr3_nt: TGTGCCAGCAGTGAAGCATCAGGGGTTCGCTACTATGGCTACACCTTC; cdr3_aa: CASSEASGVRYYGYTF
v_call: TRBV7-8; clone_size: .; j_call: TRBJ2-5; d_call: TRBD2; cdr3_nt: TGTGCCAGCAGCTTAGAGGGACTAGCGGAGTCGATTTACTTC; cdr3_aa: CASSLEGLAESIYF
v_call: TRBV7-2; clone_size: many; j_call: TRBJ2-1; d_call: TRBD2; cdr3_nt: TGTGCCAGCAGCCCGATCCGGGGGAGGGGTTTCAACAATGAGCAGTTCTTC; cdr3_aa: CASSPIRGRGFNNEQFF
v_call: TRBV19; clone_size: once; j_call: TRBJ2-7; d_call: TRBD2; cdr3_nt: TGTGCCAGTAGTATCCGGACTAGCGGGAGCTCCTACGAGCAGTACTTC; cdr3_aa: CASSIRTSGSSYEQYF
v_call: TRBV11-2; clone_size: few; j_call: TRBJ2-7; d_call: TRBD2; cdr3_nt: TGTGCCAGCAGCCTATTTGTAGCGGGAGTCGGCGAGCAGTACTTC; cdr3_aa: CASSLFVAGVGEQYF
v_call: TRBV6-2/TRBV6-3; clone_size: many; j_call: TRBJ2-2; d_call: .; cdr3_nt: TGTGCCAGCGGTTACCGGTTGGGCGCACCGCGAGACACCGGGGAGCTGTTTTTT; cdr3_aa: CASGYRLGAPRDTGELFF
v_call: TRBV7-2; clone_size: few; j_call: TRBJ2-6; d_call: TRBD1; cdr3_nt: TGTGCCAGCAGCGTGACAGGGGGCGCGTACCGCTCTGGGGCCAACGTCCTGACTTTC; cdr3_aa: CASSVTGGAYRSGANVLTF
v_call: TRBV14; clone_size: .; j_call: TRBJ1-6; d_call: .; cdr3_nt: TGTGCCAGCAGCCAAGTTACAGGGCCCAGCTCCTATAATTCACCCCTCCACTTT; cdr3_aa: CASSQVTGPSSYNSPLHF
v_call: TRBV15; clone_size: .; j_call: TRBJ2-3; d_call: .; cdr3_nt: TGTGCCACCAGCAGAGCCCACGATCGGGATACGCAGTATTTT; cdr3_aa: CATSRAHDRDTQYF
v_call: TRBV7-2; clone_size: many; j_call: TRBJ1-5; d_call: .; cdr3_nt: TGTGCCAGCAGCCCGTCGGGGGGTAACGGCAATCAGCCCCAGCATTTT; cdr3_aa: CASSPSGGNGNQPQHF
v_call: TRBV11-2; clone_size: many; j_call: TRBJ2-7; d_call: TRBD2; cdr3_nt: TGTGCCAGCAGCCCCCGGGAAGGGACTAGCCTCTACGAGCAGTACTTC; cdr3_aa: CASSPREGTSLYEQYF
v_call: TRBV7-2; clone_size: .; j_call: TRBJ1-5; d_call: TRBD1; cdr3_nt: TGTACCAGCAGCCCGGACGGGACAGACAATCAGCCCCAGCATTTT; cdr3_aa: CTSSPDGTDNQPQHF
v_call: TRBV6-6; clone_size: many; j_call: TRBJ1-6; d_call: TRBD1; cdr3_nt: TGTGCCAGCAGTTACTTAGTTTTGGGACAGGCTAATTCACCCCTCCACTTT; cdr3_aa: CASSYLVLGQANSPLHF
v_call: TRBV5-1; clone_size: .; j_call: TRBJ2-2; d_call: TRBD1; cdr3_nt: TGCGCCAGCAGCGCCGGGACAGGGAACACCGGGGAGCTGTTTTTT; cdr3_aa: CASSAGTGNTGELFF
v_call: TRBV2; clone_size: .; j_call: TRBJ2-2; d_call: TRBD1; cdr3_nt: TGTGCCAGCATCCGGGACAGGGGTTCGAACACCGGGGAGCTGTTTTTT; cdr3_aa: CASIRDRGSNTGELFF
v_call: TRBV5-1; clone_size: .; j_call: TRBJ2-7; d_call: TRBD2; cdr3_nt: TGCGCCAGCAGCTTCGGTCTAGCGGGGGAAGGTGAGCAGTACTTC; cdr3_aa: CASSFGLAGEGEQYF
v_call: TRBV12-3/TRBV12-4; clone_size: .; j_call: TRBJ1-6; d_call: TRBD1; cdr3_nt: TGTGCCAGCAGTGGGACAGGGGGCATTTCACCCCTCCACTTT; cdr3_aa: CASSGTGGISPLHF
v_call: TRBV7-9; clone_size: .; j_call: TRBJ2-7; d_call: TRBD1; cdr3_nt: TGTGCCAGCAGCTTATCTGGGGACAGATCCTACGAGCAGTACTTC; cdr3_aa: CASSLSGDRSYEQYF
v_call: TRBV15; clone_size: few; j_call: TRBJ2-5; d_call: .; cdr3_nt: TGTGCCACCAGCAGAGTGAATTCGGGTCAAGAGACCCAGTACTTC; cdr3_aa: CATSRVNSGQETQYF
v_call: TRBV15; clone_size: many; j_call: TRBJ2-7; d_call: TRBD1; cdr3_nt: TGTGCCACCAGCAGAGATTTTTGGGGACAGAGCTCCTACGAGCAGTACTTC; cdr3_aa: CATSRDFWGQSSYEQYF
v_call: TRBV5-1; clone_size: .; j_call: TRBJ1-2; d_call: TRBD1; cdr3_nt: TGCGCCAGCAGCTTGACCCGGGACAGCAACTATGGCTACACCTTC; cdr3_aa: CASSLTRDSNYGYTF
v_call: TRBV12-3/TRBV12-4; clone_size: many; j_call: TRBJ2-7; d_call: TRBD2; cdr3_nt: TGTGCCAGCAGTTCCGCCGGGACTAGTGGCGAGCAGTACTTC; cdr3_aa: CASSSAGTSGEQYF
v_call: TRBV7-8; clone_size: many; j_call: TRBJ2-2; d_call: .; cdr3_nt: TGTGCCAGCAGCCCACGACCCCCCTGGGACACCGGGGAGCTGTTTTTT; cdr3_aa: CASSPRPPWDTGELFF
v_call: TRBV12-3/TRBV12-4; clone_size: many; j_call: TRBJ2-6; d_call: .; cdr3_nt: TGTGCCAGCAGGAGACCGCCTGTCGTCCTGACTTTC; cdr3_aa: CASRRPPVVLTF
v_call: TRBV2; clone_size: many; j_call: TRBJ2-1; d_call: .; cdr3_nt: TGTGCCAGCAGTCCAAGTCTCGGGTACAATGAGCAGTTCTTC; cdr3_aa: CASSPSLGYNEQFF
v_call: TRBV28; clone_size: .; j_call: TRBJ1-1; d_call: .; cdr3_nt: TGTGCCAGCTTAAGTCAGGGTCGGAGGCTGAACACTGAAGCTTTCTTT; cdr3_aa: CASLSQGRRLNTEAFF
v_call: TRBV19; clone_size: once; j_call: TRBJ1-5; d_call: .; cdr3_nt: TGTGCCAGTAGTAGAAAAAGCGACAGGAGATATCAGCCCCAGCATTTT; cdr3_aa: CASSRKSDRRYQPQHF
v_call: TRBV20-1; clone_size: .; j_call: TRBJ2-7; d_call: .; cdr3_nt: TGCAGTGCTAGAACGGCTATCTCCTACGAGCAGTACTTC; cdr3_aa: CSARTAISYEQYF
v_call: TRBV11-2; clone_size: many; j_call: TRBJ1-1; d_call: .; cdr3_nt: TGTGCCAGCAGCTTAATACAGAACACTGAAGCTTTCTTT; cdr3_aa: CASSLIQNTEAFF
v_call: TRBV20-1; clone_size: many; j_call: TRBJ2-1; d_call: .; cdr3_nt: TGCAGTGCTAGGAACGGGCCTTCCTACAATGAGCAGTTCTTC; cdr3_aa: CSARNGPSYNEQFF
v_call: TRBV20-1; clone_size: many; j_call: TRBJ2-5; d_call: .; cdr3_nt: TGCAGTGCTAGAGGGGGGACTGTCTCGGAGACCCAGTACTTC; cdr3_aa: CSARGGTVSETQYF
v_call: TRBV15; clone_size: .; j_call: TRBJ2-7; d_call: .; cdr3_nt: TGTGCCACCAGCAGAGGGAATTCTGCCTACGAGCAGTACTTC; cdr3_aa: CATSRGNSAYEQYF
v_call: TRBV10-1; clone_size: .; j_call: TRBJ2-7; d_call: TRBD1; cdr3_nt: TGCGCCAGCAGTCCCGGGACAGGGGAGCAGTACTTC; cdr3_aa: CASSPGTGEQYF
v_call: TRBV6-1; clone_size: once; j_call: TRBJ2-1; d_call: TRBD2; cdr3_nt: TGTGCCAGCAGCCTCGGACTAGCGGGGGGATATAGCTCCTACAATGAGCAGTTCTTC; cdr3_aa: CASSLGLAGGYSSYNEQFF
v_call: TRBV7-8; clone_size: many; j_call: TRBJ1-1; d_call: .; cdr3_nt: TGTGCCAGCAGCCCGGACATAAACACTGAAGCTTTCTTT; cdr3_aa: CASSPDINTEAFF
v_call: TRBV11-2; clone_size: many; j_call: TRBJ2-3; d_call: TRBD2; cdr3_nt: TGTGCCAGCAGCTTAGACCGCGGGAGTTGGTATACGCAGTATTTT; cdr3_aa: CASSLDRGSWYTQYF